This T cell receptor (beta chain) was retrieved from a study of T cell responses to AZD1222 COVID-19 vaccine. Study outcomes and limitations: Variant regions that are unmutated are reportedly the target of nearly half of spike-specific TCRs. Baseline seropositivity characterized only a handful of AZD1222 recipients.

In regard to this clone: Its antigen is unidentified.

Libraries were prepared by immunoSEQ multiplex PCR; TCRdb keeps only in-frame clonotypes and omits some of them. The data show 95,000 or so clones, just over 90% seen once. This CDR3 is built from 15 residues. The germline gives CDR1 MGHDK, CDR2 SYGVNS. The germline V and J ends were trimmed by 4 bases and 1 base, with 13 bases remaining between them. Sequencing used peripheral blood, obtained 28 days after the second AZD1222 dose. The chain carries TRBV25-1 and TRBJ2-5; D is unresolved. This clonotype originated in an adult who received the AZD1222 COVID-19 vaccine. Here the CDR3 DNA reads TGTGCCAGCAGTGCACGGGCTTCGGGCCAAGAGACCCAGTACTTC. It translates to CASSARASGQETQYF.